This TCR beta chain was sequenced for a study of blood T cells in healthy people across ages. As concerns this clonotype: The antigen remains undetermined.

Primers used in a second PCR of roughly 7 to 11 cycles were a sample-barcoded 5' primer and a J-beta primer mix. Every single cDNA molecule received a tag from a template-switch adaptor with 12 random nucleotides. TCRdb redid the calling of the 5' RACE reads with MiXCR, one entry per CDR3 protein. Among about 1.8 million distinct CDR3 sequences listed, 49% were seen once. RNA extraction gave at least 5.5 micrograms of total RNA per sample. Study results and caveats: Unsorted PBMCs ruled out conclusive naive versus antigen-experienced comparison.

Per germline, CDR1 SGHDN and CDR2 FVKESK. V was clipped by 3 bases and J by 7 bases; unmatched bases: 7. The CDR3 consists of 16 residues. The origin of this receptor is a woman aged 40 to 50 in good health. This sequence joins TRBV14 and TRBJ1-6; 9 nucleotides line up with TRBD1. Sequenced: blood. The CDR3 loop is CASSQGTGIGNSPLHF. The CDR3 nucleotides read TGTGCCAGCAGCCAGGGGACAGGGATCGGCAATTCACCCCTCCACTTT.